Listed here are 17 T cell receptor beta chains from one sample, sequenced in a study of immune heterogeneity within non-small cell lung tumors (dated by TCRdb to 2016 to 2019). Sequenced on a HiSeq X Ten. The TCR beta CDR3 region was amplified with a multiplex PCR system, in which a first round of around 11 cycles was run using 32 V-gene forward and 13 J-gene reverse primers. TCRdb reran the public reads through fastp at Q25 and MiXCR, keeping productive beta chains. For every CDR3 protein sequence, its rows merge into one entry that carries the most common genes and DNA. Across this sample there are roughly 4,100 distinct CDR3 sequences, with under 30% seen only once. About 12% of the sample is taken by the ten largest. For the TCR template, genomic DNA was extracted from bulk tumor tissue, and approximately 600 ng of gDNA was amplified for each sample. During surgery, several biopsies were collected from each primary tumor and placed as far from one another as possible within the tumor mass. Patients in the study cohort, which was described as untreated, were newly diagnosed NSCLC cases going through curative surgery.

The source material was lung tumor tissue. The receptors here all came from a man aged 55 to 70 with non-small cell lung cancer.

This clonotype was observed a handful of times. This chain links TRBV6-1 with TRBJ1-5; a possible D gene is TRBD1 (5 bases). Germline CDR1 and CDR2: MNHNS and SASEGT. Trimming left V 5 bases short and J 5 bases short, with 10 bases between. The CDR3 has 13 amino acids. CDR3 region: CASSLKGHQPQHF. The CDR3 DNA reads TGTGCCAGCAGTCTCAAGGGACATCAGCCCCAGCATTTT.

The chain couples TRBV15 to TRBJ2-1; tentative D call: TRBD1 (6 bases). The germline V gene has CDR1 LNHNV and CDR2 YYDKDF (reference sequence). V lost 0 bases and J lost 9, with 15 bases in between. The CDR3 consists of 15 residues. CDR3 DNA sequence: TGTGCCACCAGCAGAGATCGTCAGGGGAGCGGTGAGCAGTTCTTC. Protein sequence: CATSRDRQGSGEQFF.

This clonotype is labeled medium-sized. This chain uses TRBV5-1 with TRBJ1-2; 7 bases are shared with TRBD1. This CDR3 is 14 amino acids long. Germline CDR1 SGHRS, CDR2 YFSETQ. The V gene end was trimmed by 4 bases and the J gene end by 6 bases; junction bases not matched to a gene: 9. This CDR3 reads CASSPGGGWHGYTF. The CDR3 coding sequence is TGCGCCAGCAGCCCCGGAGGGGGCTGGCATGGCTACACCTTC.

By sample fraction, this clonotype is medium-sized (0.01 to 0.1%). The genes are TRBV19 and TRBJ2-3; TRBD2 might be the D (6 bases). Germline values: CDR1 LNHDA, CDR2 SQIVND (reference sequence). The V end lost 4 bases, the J end lost 10 bases, and 21 bases lay between the germline ends. The CDR3 loop spans 15 amino acids. Here the CDR3 DNA reads TGTGCCAGTAGTAGGGGGGAGTCGGCCGGGGTTGCGCAGTATTTT. This encodes CASSRGESAGVAQYF.

V and J are TRBV2 and TRBJ2-3, with D possibly called TRBD1 or TRBD2 (8 bases each). The CDR3 covers 15 residues. Germline V gives CDR1 SNHLY, CDR2 FYNNEI. The ends were cut back, 7 bases at V and 4 bases at J, with 18 bases in the middle. In nucleotides, the CDR3 is TGTGCCAGCACCCGACAGGGGACTAGTGCAGATACGCAGTATTTT. Residues: CASTRQGTSADTQYF.

The gene calls are TRBV6-1 and TRBJ2-7, with 7 bases fitting TRBD2. V shed 4 bases, J shed 6 bases, and the junction held 9 bases outside the gene matches. Per the germline V gene, CDR1 is MNHNS and CDR2 is SASEGT. The CDR3 runs 14 residues. The CDR3 sequence: CASSGAGDRCEQYF. The CDR3 DNA is TGTGCCAGCAGTGGTGCGGGAGATCGCTGCGAGCAGTACTTC.

This clonotype was found a few times. V gene TRBV6-2 or TRBV6-3 combines with J gene TRBJ2-2; 7 nucleotides line up with TRBD1. V shed 5 bases, J shed 9 bases, and the junction held 15 bases outside the gene matches. This CDR3 contains 16 residues. Germline CDR1 MNHEY, CDR2 SVGEGT. CDR3 DNA sequence: TGTGCCAGCAGTGGTAGGGGGCTTGAAGGTGCCTGGGAGCTGTTTTTT. This sequence encodes CASSGRGLEGAWELFF.

This clonotype ranks as medium-sized (0.01 to 0.1%). V usage is TRBV20-1 and J usage is TRBJ2-4; TRBD2 might be the D (5 bases). The germline gives CDR1 DFQATT, CDR2 SNEGSKA (reference sequence). This CDR3 has 15 amino acids. V lost 2 bases and J lost 0, with 11 bases in between. CDR3 in DNA: TGCAGTGCTAGACCTCCCGGGATAGCCAAAAACATTCAGTACTTC. This encodes CSARPPGIAKNIQYF.

This clonotype qualifies as medium-sized. The chain links TRBV2 to TRBJ1-2; D is possibly TRBD1 (6 bases). The CDR3 totals 15 residues. Germline V lookup: CDR1 SNHLY, CDR2 FYNNEI. Trimming stripped 6 bases from V and 1 base from J, with 15 bases between. The CDR3 reads CASRPKGGDNYGYTF. The DNA for the CDR3 is TGTGCCAGCAGACCGAAGGGGGGGGATAACTATGGCTACACCTTC.

On this clonotype itself: This may be a read error, as it is one base from a much larger clone. The genes are TRBV9 and TRBJ2-1; 7 bases match TRBD2. This CDR3 is built from 14 residues. Germline V CDR1 and CDR2: SGDLS, YYNGEE. CDR3 coding DNA: TGTACCAGCATCGTAGCCCTACTAGCGAATGAGCAGTTCTTC. It is translated as CTSIVALLANEQFF. Complete variable domain (other parts from reference TRBV9 and TRBJ2-1): DSGVTQTPKHLITATGQRVTLRCSPRSGDLSVYWYQQSLDQGLQFLIQYYNGEERAKGNILERFSAQQFPDLHSELNLSSLELGDSALYFCTSIVALLANEQFFGPGTRLTVL.

The chain combines TRBV28 with TRBJ2-2; no firm D call. The CDR3 is 13 amino acids. Germline CDR1 reads MDHEN; CDR2 reads SYDVKM. V was pared by 6 bases and J by 1 base, with 6 bases between. The CDR3 reads CASSGQNTGELFF. As DNA, the CDR3 is TGTGCCAGCAGCGGCCAGAACACCGGGGAGCTGTTTTTT.

This clonotype rates as medium-sized. This sequence joins TRBV4-2 and TRBJ2-7; no clear D. The CDR3 covers 15 residues. V was cut by 0 bases and J by 0 bases, with 9 bases left in between. The germline gives CDR1 LGHNA, CDR2 YNFKEQ. The CDR3 nucleotides are TGTGCCAGCAGCCAAGAGACTCAAAGCTCCTACGAGCAGTACTTC. Its translation: CASSQETQSSYEQYF.

CDR3 nucleotide sequence: TGTGCCAGCAGTTACAGGGAAGGCAATCAGCCCCAGCATTTT. Translation gives CASSYREGNQPQHF. V is TRBV6-2 or TRBV6-3 and J is TRBJ1-5, with no clear D. Trimming took 2 bases from V and 2 from J, leaving 7 bases between them. The CDR3 length is 14 residues. Germline V gene lookup returns CDR1 MNHEY and CDR2 SVGEGT.

The sample holds a few counts of this clonotype. This chain uses TRBV28 with TRBJ2-1; 7 bases align to TRBD2. The V gene's germline CDR1 is MDHEN and CDR2 SYDVKM. This CDR3 has 18 residues. V dropped 7 bases and J dropped 0; count of bases not matched to a gene: 15. The CDR3, as DNA: TGTGCCAGCATATCGGTGGGGAGGGCCTTTTTCTCCTACAATGAGCAGTTCTTC. Its translation is CASISVGRAFFSYNEQFF. The full variable domain, its missing parts supplied by reference TRBV28 and TRBJ2-1, is DVKVTQSSRYLVKRTGEKVFLECVQDMDHENMFWYRQDPGLGLRLIYFSYDVKMKEKGDIPEGYSVSREKKERFSLILESASTNQTSMYLCASISVGRAFFSYNEQFFGPGTRLTVL.

This clonotype rates as medium-sized. J is TRBJ2-7 and V is TRBV20-1, with 8 bases fitting TRBD1. After removal of 4 bases from V and 0 bases from J, the junction contained 8 bases not matched to a gene. Germline CDR1 is DFQATT and CDR2 is SNEGSKA (reference sequence). The CDR3 contains 15 residues. CDR3 loop: CSATGGQASSYEQYF. DNA of the CDR3: TGCAGTGCTACCGGGGGACAGGCGAGCTCCTACGAGCAGTACTTC.

This chain joins TRBV7-2 and TRBJ1-2, with unresolved D. From germline, CDR1 is SGHTA and CDR2 FQGNSA. V was pared by 2 bases and J by 2 bases, with 18 bases between. CDR3 length: 17 residues. In nucleotides, the CDR3 is TGTGCCAGCAGCTTACCGCTTTATCGCCCGGGGAACTATGGCTACACCTTC. As protein: CASSLPLYRPGNYGYTF.

Here the CDR3 reads CSARRADTQYF. The DNA of the CDR3 is TGCAGTGCTCGGAGGGCCGATACGCAGTATTTT. V is TRBV20-1 and J is TRBJ2-3; possible D gene TRBD2, 6 bases. CDR1 and CDR2 from the germline V gene are DFQATT and SNEGSKA (reference sequence). Between the trimmed V and J ends, which lost 5 bases and 6 bases, there was a span of 9 bases. This CDR3 spans 11 amino acids.